The entry below gives a single T cell receptor beta chain sequence along with its context. The germline gives CDR1 MDHEN, CDR2 SYDVKM. The V segment lost 5 bases and the J segment 2 bases; nucleotides outside the gene matches: 7. There are 17 residues in the CDR3. The data originate from a study of blood T cell repertoires in COVID-19. The table came from immunoSEQ multiplex PCR; TCRdb's copy has only in-frame clones and leaves some out. This table holds around 280,000 clones, approximately 84% found once. The sequenced material came from peripheral blood. The chain combines TRBV28 with TRBJ2-2; 11 nucleotides agree with TRBD2. This TCR was recovered from a woman aged 25-40 years who had recovered from COVID-19. CDR3 region: CASSPGLAATNTGELFF. CDR3 DNA sequence: TGTGCCAGCAGTCCGGGACTAGCGGCCACTAACACCGGGGAGCTGTTTTTT.